This passage covers 23 T cell receptor beta chains from one sample sequenced in a study of blood T cell repertoires in COVID-19. Profiled with immunoSEQ multiplex PCR; TCRdb holds only in-frame clones, not every one. The sample includes over 95,000 clones, 81% seen only once; the top ten take roughly 1.6%. Material for sequencing was peripheral blood. These receptors were collected from a man aged 45-65 years with acute or convalescent COVID-19.

The CDR3 sequence is CASSFGLVGAGELFF. Written as DNA, the CDR3 is TGTGCCAGCAGCTTTGGACTAGTTGGCGCCGGGGAGCTGTTTTTT. The rearrangement joins TRBV11-2 to TRBJ2-2; 7 bases agree with TRBD2. This CDR3 region has 15 residues. Looked up from germline, CDR1 is SGHAT and CDR2 is FQNNGV. Trimming at V came to 3 bases and at J to 6 bases, leaving 7 bases not matched to a gene.

V is TRBV28 and J is TRBJ1-2, with TRBD1 matching over 7 bases. CDR1 is MDHEN and CDR2 is SYDVKM in the germline V gene. The CDR3 has 14 residues. V lost 2 bases to trimming and J lost 4 bases; unmatched junction nucleotides: 4. The CDR3 here is CASSLLGTVYGYTF. CDR3 DNA: TGTGCCAGCAGTTTACTCGGGACAGTCTATGGCTACACCTTC.

V usage is TRBV6-1 and J usage is TRBJ1-2; 9 nucleotides line up with TRBD1. The CDR3 runs to 15 residues. V was pared by 0 bases and J by 8 bases, with 7 bases of the junction left unmatched. Germline CDR1 reads MNHNS; CDR2 reads SASEGT. CDR3 sequence reads: CASSEAPRTGEGYTF. The CDR3, as DNA: TGTGCCAGCAGTGAAGCGCCCCGGACAGGGGAGGGCTACACCTTC.

This clone was recorded a few times. The chain couples TRBV7-8 to TRBJ1-1; TRBD1 is a possible D gene (5 bases). This CDR3 spans 13 amino acids. V was clipped by 3 bases and J by 2 bases, with 7 bases between them. The germline V gene has CDR1 SGHVS and CDR2 FQNEAQ. The CDR3 nucleotides are TGTGCCAGCAGCTTTACAGGAAACACTGAAGCTTTCTTT. Protein sequence: CASSFTGNTEAFF.

This clone appeared a few times. V gene TRBV10-1 combines with J gene TRBJ2-3; tentative D call: TRBD2 (6 bases). CDR3 length: 15 residues. The germline V gene encodes CDR1 WNHNN and CDR2 SYGVQD (reference sequence). V lost 3 bases and J 6 bases, leaving 16 bases between the germline ends. The CDR3 region is CASSDRRGTGDTQYF. The DNA of the CDR3 is TGCGCCAGCAGTGATCGCCGGGGGACCGGGGATACGCAGTATTTT.

The genes are TRBV3-1 (or the pseudogene TRBV3-2) and TRBJ2-3, with TRBD2 matching 10 bases. Germline trimming cut 1 base from V and 4 bases from J; bases unmatched to any gene: 8. The CDR3 sequence is 17 residues long. CDR1 is LGHDT, CDR2 YNNKEL, per germline (reference sequence). In nucleotides, the CDR3 is TGTGCCAGCAGCCAAGCGTCAGCGGGGGGGACTTCAGATACGCAGTATTTT. It specifies CASSQASAGGTSDTQYF.

V usage is TRBV28 and J usage is TRBJ1-3; D call uncertain. The CDR3 contains 15 residues. V lost 3 bases and J lost 0, with 9 bases in between. The germline V gene has CDR1 MDHEN and CDR2 SYDVKM. CDR3 bases: TGTGCCAGCAGTTTTAGCATTAACTCTGGAAACACCATATATTTT. This encodes CASSFSINSGNTIYF.

V is TRBV19 and J is TRBJ2-3; TRBD1 aligns across 7 bases. The CDR3 is made up of 14 amino acids. Germline values: CDR1 LNHDA, CDR2 SQIVND (reference sequence). V lost 7 bases and J lost 2; bases outside the gene matches: 6. CDR3 coding DNA: TGTGCCAGTACCGGGACAGTGTACACAGATACGCAGTATTTT. The encoded protein is CASTGTVYTDTQYF.

The chain joins TRBV28 to TRBJ1-3, with TRBD1 matching 10 bases. The germline V gene encodes CDR1 MDHEN and CDR2 SYDVKM. The CDR3 loop spans 18 amino acids. J was trimmed by 2 bases and V by 0 bases; bases with no gene match: 7. The CDR3 nucleotides are TGTGCCAGCAGTTTATGGAAGGGACAGGGGCTCCCTGGAAACACCATATATTTT. It is translated as CASSLWKGQGLPGNTIYF. Supplemented by reference TRBV28 and TRBJ1-3, the full variable domain reads DVKVTQSSRYLVKRTGEKVFLECVQDMDHENMFWYRQDPGLGLRLIYFSYDVKMKEKGDIPEGYSVSREKKERFSLILESASTNQTSMYLCASSLWKGQGLPGNTIYFGEGSWLTVV.

In nucleotides, the CDR3 is TGTGCCAGCAGCGCCGGGACAGACCCGAACACTGAAGCTTTCTTT. Translated: CASSAGTDPNTEAFF. The chain couples TRBV9 to TRBJ1-1; 7 bases are shared with TRBD1. V lost 3 bases, J lost 1 base, and 6 bases stayed unmatched. Germline CDR1 is SGDLS and CDR2 is YYNGEE. This CDR3 has 15 amino acids. Full variable domain (outside the CDR3, taken from reference TRBV9 and TRBJ1-1): DSGVTQTPKHLITATGQRVTLRCSPRSGDLSVYWYQQSLDQGLQFLIQYYNGEERAKGNILERFSAQQFPDLHSELNLSSLELGDSALYFCASSAGTDPNTEAFFGQGTRLTVV.

The J gene is TRBJ2-1, the V gene TRBV7-2; 8 nucleotides agree with TRBD2. V shed 4 bases and J 13 bases; nucleotides not matched to a gene: 3. The CDR3 runs to 11 residues. Germline CDR1 SGHTA, CDR2 FQGNSA. Here the CDR3 DNA reads TGTGCCAGCAGCTCGGGACTAGTACAGTTCTTC. The encoded protein is CASSSGLVQFF.

V usage is TRBV3-1 (or the pseudogene TRBV3-2) and J usage is TRBJ1-2; perhaps TRBD1 as D (6 bases). The CDR3 consists of 15 residues. Germline values: CDR1 LGHDT, CDR2 YNNKEL (reference sequence). Trimming took off 4 bases at V and 6 bases at J, with 18 bases between the two ends. The CDR3 nucleotides are TGTGCCAGCAGCCCCAGCGGGGGCGCGGTGGATGGCTACACCTTC. Protein: CASSPSGGAVDGYTF.

CDR3 region: CASSLAVLVGGANVLTF. In DNA, the CDR3 is TGTGCCAGCAGCTTAGCGGTCCTGGTTGGCGGGGCCAACGTCCTGACTTTC. The chain has TRBV7-2 and TRBJ2-6; D is ambiguous. Trimming removed 0 bases at V and 4 bases at J, with 13 bases between. The CDR3 consists of 17 residues. Germline V gives CDR1 SGHTA, CDR2 FQGNSA. The full variable domain, completed using reference TRBV7-2 and TRBJ2-6, is GAGVSQSPSNKVTEKGKDVELRCDPISGHTALYWYRQSLGQGLEFLIYFQGNSAPDKSGLPSDRFSAERTGGSVSTLTIQRTQQEDSAVYLCASSLAVLVGGANVLTFGAGSRLTVL.

The chain couples TRBV14 to TRBJ1-3, with a tentative D call TRBD1 (5 bases). V lost 4 bases and J lost 0, with 10 bases in between. The CDR3 spans 15 residues. Germline CDR1 and CDR2: SGHDN and FVKESK. CDR3 bases: TGTGCCAGCAGCCGTCTAGACAGCTCTGGAAACACCATATATTTT. Translation gives CASSRLDSSGNTIYF.

The chain couples TRBV5-1 to TRBJ2-3, with D perhaps TRBD1 (6 bases). CDR1 SGHRS and CDR2 YFSETQ come from the germline V gene. This CDR3 region has 15 residues. V lost 0 bases to trimming and J lost 0 bases, with 8 bases between them. The CDR3 is CASSLGQESTDTQYF. For the CDR3, the DNA is TGCGCCAGCAGCTTGGGACAGGAGAGCACAGATACGCAGTATTTT. Variable domain in full (rest from reference TRBV5-1 and TRBJ2-3): KAGVTQTPRYLIKTRGQQVTLSCSPISGHRSVSWYQQTPGQGLQFLFEYFSETQRNKGNFPGRFSGRQFSNSRSEMNVSTLELGDSALYLCASSLGQESTDTQYFGPGTRLTVL.

V usage is TRBV2 and J usage is TRBJ2-7; a weak D match, TRBD1 (5 bases). CDR1 is SNHLY and CDR2 is FYNNEI in the germline V gene. Trimming took off 4 bases at V and 3 bases at J, with 7 bases between the two ends. The CDR3 has 12 residues. The CDR3 spells CASSVQDYEQYV. For the CDR3, the DNA is TGTGCCAGCAGTGTACAGGACTACGAGCAGTACGTC.

The V call is TRBV2, the J call TRBJ2-7; 8 positions agree with TRBD2. With V trimmed by 1 base and J by 6 bases, 5 bases remained unmatched. The CDR3 consists of 14 residues. CDR1 is SNHLY, CDR2 FYNNEI, per germline. CDR3 sequence: CASSEEGLAGEQYV. In nucleotides, the CDR3 is TGTGCCAGCAGTGAAGAGGGCCTAGCGGGCGAGCAGTACGTC.

The gene calls are TRBV5-8 and TRBJ2-3, with D hard to call. V lost 3 bases and J 5 bases, leaving 19 bases between the germline ends. CDR1 and CDR2 from the germline V gene are SGHTS and YDEGEE. There are 16 residues in the CDR3. The CDR3 region has the DNA TGTGCCAGCAGCTCCCTCAGAACCTTTGGGCGAGATACGCAGTATTTT. The encoded protein is CASSSLRTFGRDTQYF. Full variable domain (remainder filled in from reference TRBV5-8 and TRBJ2-3): EAGVTQSPTHLIKTRGQQATLRCSPISGHTSVYWYQQALGLGLQFLLWYDEGEERNRGNFPPRFSGRQFPNYSSELNVNALELEDSALYLCASSSLRTFGRDTQYFGPGTRLTVL.

V and J are TRBV19 and TRBJ2-1; 7 bases align to TRBD1. The CDR3 sequence is 15 residues long. Germline CDR1 reads LNHDA; CDR2 reads SQIVND (reference sequence). Trimming removed 5 bases from V and 6 bases from J; junction bases left unmatched: 10. The CDR3 protein is CASSSRDRAFNEQFF. CDR3 DNA sequence: TGTGCCAGTAGTTCCCGCGACAGGGCCTTCAATGAGCAGTTCTTC. The full variable domain, with the rest looked up from reference TRBV19 and TRBJ2-1, is DGGITQSPKYLFRKEGQNVTLSCEQNLNHDAMYWYRQDPGQGLRLIYYSQIVNDFQKGDIAEGYSVSREKKESFPLTVTSAQKNPTAFYLCASSSRDRAFNEQFFGPGTRLTVL.

The J gene is TRBJ1-1, the V gene TRBV2; 9 bases line up with TRBD1. The CDR3 covers 15 residues. The V and J ends lost 10 bases and 4 bases, in that order; junction bases with no gene match: 13. Germline V gene sequence: CDR1 SNHLY, CDR2 FYNNEI. The CDR3 bases are TGTGCCACCATTCCGGGACAGGGAATAGGCACTGAAGCTTTCTTT. Encoded protein: CATIPGQGIGTEAFF.

V and J are TRBV7-2 and TRBJ2-3, with a possible D match to TRBD2 (5 bases). CDR1 is SGHTA and CDR2 is FQGNSA in the germline V gene. This CDR3 is built from 14 residues. The V end was cut by 7 bases, the J end by 4 bases, with 15 bases between. The CDR3: CASKRRALADTQYF. DNA of the CDR3: TGTGCCAGCAAGCGGCGGGCCCTGGCAGATACGCAGTATTTT.

This chain links TRBV24-1 with TRBJ2-2, with a possible D match to TRBD2 (6 bases). CDR1 is KGHDR, CDR2 SFDVKD, per germline. The V end lost 6 bases, the J end lost 3 bases, and 13 bases lay between the germline ends. The CDR3 is 15 residues long. For the CDR3, the DNA is TGTGCCACCAGTCCCCCGGGACTCGACACCGGGGAGCTGTTTTTT. It encodes CATSPPGLDTGELFF.

This clone was counted only a few times. The chain couples TRBV2 to TRBJ2-3; D is uncertain. Per the germline V gene, CDR1 is SNHLY and CDR2 is FYNNEI. The CDR3 extends over 15 amino acids. The germline V and J ends were trimmed by 4 bases and 0 bases, with 11 bases remaining between them. In nucleotides, the CDR3 is TGTGCCAGCAGTGGATACCGGTCTAGCACAGATACGCAGTATTTT. The encoded protein is CASSGYRSSTDTQYF.